Listed here is a single TCR beta chain. Its antigen remains unidentified. CDR1 is MNHNS, CDR2 SASEGT, per germline. The CDR3 has 14 residues. V lost 8 bases to trimming and J lost 6 bases, with 16 bases between them. This specimen comes from a study of cytomegalovirus exposure and HLA in healthy donors. Findings and limits, study-wide: Diagnosis of cytomegalovirus status made by the classifier reportedly showed high specificity and sensitivity. Later on, an analysis found that several of the most significant clusters appeared to be linked to common viral pathogens, which included parvovirus B19. Highly shared sequence variants in one cluster were likely a sequencing artifact.

Primers included in the PCR were 60 Vbeta and 13 Jbeta primers. Data came from immunoSEQ multiplex PCR; TCRdb stores just in-frame clones and leaves some out. This table has around 280,000 clones, roughly 89% appearing once. What was sequenced was PBMCs. The receptor was isolated from a woman aged 18-29 years in good health and CMV-seronegative. The chain couples TRBV6-1 to TRBJ1-4; tentative D call: TRBD1 (6 bases). CDR3 DNA: TGTGCCAGCGGAAAAACAGGGTTATATGAAAAACTGTTTTTT. This gives the protein CASGKTGLYEKLFF.